The present T cell receptor beta chain was sequenced within a study of cytomegalovirus exposure and HLA in healthy donors. Study-wide results and caveats: A later look showed TCR association rates differing by HLA locus, highest for DRB1 and lowest for HLA-C. Indistinguishable V segments such as TRBV6-2 and TRBV6-3 were excluded.

Concerning this clone itself: The antigen remains undetermined.

Primers for the PCR totalled 60 Vbeta and 13 Jbeta. Under the authors' procedure: In a later analysis, the count reached about 75 million unique TCR beta chains, with approximately 10 million shared. The repertoire was sequenced with immunoSEQ multiplex PCR; TCRdb's copy has only in-frame clones and lacks some. V, J and clone size were drawn from that table, and D and trimming were deduced from the DNA. The sample has 150,000 to 180,000 clones; under 80% are singletons. From germline, CDR1 is SGDLS and CDR2 YYNGEE. After removal of 2 bases from V and 11 bases from J, the junction contained 7 bases not matched to a gene. The CDR3 contains 16 residues.

This clonotype was sampled from a man under 40 in good health and CMV-seronegative. The sample comprised PBMCs. The J gene is TRBJ2-1, the V gene TRBV9, with 16 bases identical to TRBD2. CDR3 coding DNA: TGTGCCAGCAGCGTCTCCGGGACTAGCGGGGGGGTACAGCAGTTCTTC. This gives the protein CASSVSGTSGGVQQFF.